This T cell receptor beta chain was identified in a study of control samples from healthy donors and cancer patients. Only in-frame clones appear in the TCRdb table, and some are missing; sequencing was by immunoSEQ multiplex PCR. Of about 120,000 clones in the sample, around 92% are singletons; the top ten hold under 0.7%. Germline CDR1 is KGHSH and CDR2 is LQKENI. CDR3 length: 13 residues. The V end lost 10 bases, the J end lost 4 bases, and 16 bases lay between the germline ends. V and J are TRBV18 and TRBJ2-5; perhaps TRBD2 as D (5 bases). The TCR originated in an older man with head and neck cancer. The sequenced material came from PBMCs. CDR3 region: CATRTGGPETQYF. DNA for the CDR3: TGTGCCACCCGCACCGGAGGACCAGAGACCCAGTACTTC.